This T cell receptor beta chain derives from a study of control samples from healthy donors and cancer patients (dated by TCRdb to the early 2020s). The germline V gene gives CDR1 as KGHSH and CDR2 as LQKENI. Trimming removed 4 bases from V and 2 bases from J; the gene matches leave 3 bases unexplained. The CDR3, cysteine through phenylalanine, is 15 amino acids long. The CDR3 DNA has 45 bases and is translated from base 1. With regard to this clone: It lacks a known antigen. There are no base qualities to consult, and no much larger clone falls within one base.

The library came from the immunoSEQ multiplex PCR assay. TCRdb obtained this table from immuneACCESS and retained in-frame rearrangements with V and J assigned. These tables miss some clones; where compared with another copy, unresolved V genes account for less than half of the shortfall, and the remainder is unexplained. This sample has 150,000 to 200,000 clones in its table, and 91% of those were observed once. The ten largest clones add up to roughly 1.6% of the sample. The clonotype comes from a woman aged 25 to 39 in good health. Sequencing was carried out using blood. This receptor chain uses TRBV18 and TRBJ2-7; 12 central nucleotides agree with TRBD1. The DNA sequence follows: TGTGCCAGCTCACAAGGGACAGGGGGCCCCTACGAGCAGTACTTC. Its translation is CASSQGTGGPYEQYF.